This TCR beta chain was recorded in a study of identical twins. The study, taken as a whole, reports: One should note that invariant MAIT and iNKT cells could partly confound zero-insertion analyses.

This clonotype has at least ten counts. Antigen specificity is unknown. TCRdb passed the 5' RACE reads through MiXCR, listing each CDR3 protein once. This table has fewer than 250,000 distinct CDR3 sequences, 5.5% to 8% appearing once. Trimming left V 0 bases short and J 1 base short, with 9 bases between. The CDR3 is 15 residues long. These data also formed part of another study, on yellow fever vaccine responses in identical twins.

The sequencing input was memory (CD45RO+) T cells sorted from blood. This chain connects TRBV12-3 or TRBV12-4 to TRBJ1-2; tentatively, D is TRBD1 (6 bases). This sequence was found in a young woman in good health. The CDR3 is CASSLADSLNYGYTF. The CDR3 nucleotides are TGTGCCAGCAGTTTAGCGGACAGCCTTAACTATGGCTACACCTTC.